This T cell receptor beta chain comes out of a study of T cells in Graves' hyperthyroidism and ophthalmopathy. This clonotype was found many times. Its antigen is unknown. Researchers took RNA transcripts and amplified the TCR beta CDR3 regions from them. HTBI primers drove first-round RT-PCR of the TCR CDR3. In TCRdb, the multiplex PCR reads were re-called with MiXCR into one record per CDR3 protein. The sample lists 85,000 to 110,000 distinct CDR3 sequences; over 45% were seen once. Study findings and constraints: Researchers found most expanded thyroid clonotypes above 0.001 in blood as well.

Trimming cost V 4 bases and J 7 bases, with 14 bases left between them. Germline V lookup: CDR1 SGHNT, CDR2 YENEEA. The CDR3 is 13 amino acids. Source material: blood. This sequence was found in a man aged 35 to 55 with Graves' hyperthyroidism. The chain carries TRBV11-3 and TRBJ2-7, with TRBD1 as a possible D gene (6 bases). The CDR3 protein is CASSSLPGEEQYF. CDR3 coding DNA: TGTGCCAGCAGCTCCCTCCCAGGGGAAGAGCAGTACTTC. The full variable domain, completed using reference TRBV11-3 and TRBJ2-7, is EAGVVQSPRYKIIEKKQPVAFWCNPISGHNTLYWYLQNLGQGPELLIRYENEEAVDDSQLPKDRFSAERLKGVDSTLKIQPAELGDSAVYLCASSSLPGEEQYFGPGTRLTVT.